These 27 T cell receptor beta chains were all obtained from the same sample, sequenced in a study of HIV-infected patients and healthy controls (dated by TCRdb to about 2014). Preparation of the library involved 5' RACE. The run used an Illumina MiSeq. SuperScript III was used to reverse transcribe 500 ng RNA with primers targeting the alpha and beta constant regions. Separate libraries for the alpha and beta chains were generated through chain-specific third strand synthesis that incorporated multiplexing indices. In-frame beta chains were kept once TCRdb had trimmed the public reads at Q25 with fastp and called clones with MiXCR. Under each unique CDR3 protein, matching rows form one entry showing the most common genes and DNA. This sample has 5,500 to 7,500 distinct CDR3 sequences in its table, and about 10% of those were observed once. The ten largest clones capture about 18% of the sample. After antiretroviral therapy began, follow-up blood was collected from HIV-infected patients roughly three months, about 14 weeks, later. Whole blood was used without cell fractionation, so the repertoire reflected all unsorted peripheral T cells.

The material was blood, obtained during antiretroviral therapy. The receptor set was obtained from an adult with HIV infection.

A remark on this clonotype: A much larger clone sits a single nucleotide away, making a read error possible. The chain links TRBV11-2 to TRBJ2-2, with TRBD1 as a possible D gene (6 bases). CDR3 length equals 15 residues. CDR1 is SGHAT and CDR2 is FQNNGV in the germline V gene. The ends were cut back, 6 bases at V and 2 bases at J, with 13 bases in the middle. Here the CDR3 reads CASRWTVKNTGELFF. The CDR3 DNA reads as TGTGCCAGCAGATGGACAGTAAAAAACACCGGGGAGCTGTTTTTT.

This clonotype was found many times. The chain is built from TRBV7-8 and TRBJ2-2; no firm D call. CDR1 and CDR2 from the germline V gene are SGHVS and FQNEAQ. There are 16 residues in the CDR3. Trimming took 4 bases from V and 6 from J, leaving 18 bases between them. In DNA form, the CDR3 reads TGTGCCAGCAGCTCTGAAGGACCCCTCCTCGCCGGGGAGCTGTTTTTT. The encoded protein is CASSSEGPLLAGELFF.

The sample holds many counts of this clonotype. J is TRBJ2-1 and V is TRBV6-5; perhaps TRBD2 as D (7 bases). V was trimmed by 4 bases and J by 9 bases, leaving 16 bases between them. The germline CDR1 and CDR2 sequences are MNHEY and SVGAGI. There are 14 residues in the CDR3. The CDR3 nucleotides are TGTGCCAGCAGTTTCGACGGGGGGCCGGGTGAGCAGTTCTTC. It yields the protein CASSFDGGPGEQFF.

The chain combines TRBV6-5 with TRBJ2-3; the match to TRBD2 covers 7 bases. The CDR3 covers 16 residues. The trim removed 2 bases at V and 1 base at J, leaving 6 bases unmatched. Germline loops: CDR1 MNHEY, CDR2 SVGAGI. CDR3 in DNA: TGTGCCAGCAGTTACAACCTAGCGGACGGCACAGATACGCAGTATTTT. Protein product: CASSYNLADGTDTQYF.

This clonotype is labeled medium-sized. The rearrangement uses TRBV7-2 and TRBJ2-5; tentative D call: TRBD1 (5 bases). The V end lost 6 bases, the J end lost 7 bases, and 18 bases lay between the germline ends. The CDR3 extends over 14 amino acids. Germline lookup yields CDR1 SGHTA and CDR2 FQGNSA. For the CDR3, the DNA is TGTGCCAGCAGTCCGATTCAGGGCCCCGGGACCCAGTACTTC. Amino acid sequence: CASSPIQGPGTQYF.

Judged by abundance, this clonotype is medium-sized (0.01 to 0.1%). The chain combines TRBV12-3 or TRBV12-4 with TRBJ1-3; D gene uncertain. CDR3 length: 13 amino acids. Trimming shortened V by 7 bases and J by 0 bases, and 7 bases separated the two germline ends. The DNA of the CDR3 is TGTGCCAGCAAACCTTTCTCTGGAAACACCATATATTTT. It encodes CASKPFSGNTIYF.

This clonotype rates as medium-sized (0.01 to 0.1%). The chain carries TRBV19 and TRBJ2-1, with D perhaps matching TRBD1 (6 bases). There are 15 residues in the CDR3. Germline assignment: CDR1 LNHDA and CDR2 SQIVND (reference sequence). The germline V and J ends were trimmed by 4 bases and 4 bases, with 14 bases remaining between them. Here the CDR3 reads CASSNFQGNYNEQFF. In DNA, the CDR3 is TGTGCCAGTAGTAACTTCCAGGGGAATTACAATGAGCAGTTCTTC.

This clonotype rates as medium-sized (0.01 to 0.1%). The rearrangement joins TRBV11-2 to TRBJ1-4; D perhaps matches TRBD1 (5 bases). The CDR3 loop spans 14 amino acids. Germline V gives CDR1 SGHAT, CDR2 FQNNGV. The V end lost 1 base, the J end lost 8 bases, and 11 bases lay between the germline ends. The CDR3 DNA follows: TGTGCCAGCAGCTTAGCGGGGGTTAAAGAAAAACTGTTTTTT. This translates into CASSLAGVKEKLFF.

The chain uses TRBV5-1 and TRBJ2-1; D is undetermined. V was pared by 4 bases and J by 7 bases, with 9 bases between. Germline V gene data show CDR1 as SGHRS and CDR2 as YFSETQ. This CDR3 has 12 residues. In DNA form, the CDR3 reads TGCGCCAGCAGCCGTGGAATGAATGAGCAGTTCTTC. Its translation: CASSRGMNEQFF.

This clonotype occurred a few times. V gene TRBV19 combines with J gene TRBJ1-1; weak D call: TRBD1 (6 bases). Germline V CDR1 and CDR2: LNHDA, SQIVND (reference sequence). This CDR3 is 14 amino acids long. DNA for the CDR3: TGTGCTCAAATAGGGGGGGCCATGAACACTGAAGCTTTCTTT. Residues: CAQIGGAMNTEAFF.

This clonotype is labeled medium-sized. The chain employs TRBV5-1 and TRBJ1-1, with TRBD1 identical over 7 bases. V trimming: 8 bases; J trimming: 0 bases; junction bases outside the gene matches: 10. This CDR3 has 15 amino acids. From germline, CDR1 is SGHRS and CDR2 YFSETQ. CDR3 nucleotides: TGCGCCAGTCAGCGCTCGACAGGGATGAACACTGAAGCTTTCTTT. Its translation is CASQRSTGMNTEAFF. The variable domain in full, with the rest retrieved from reference TRBV5-1 and TRBJ1-1, is KAGVTQTPRYLIKTRGQQVTLSCSPISGHRSVSWYQQTPGQGLQFLFEYFSETQRNKGNFPGRFSGRQFSNSRSEMNVSTLELGDSALYLCASQRSTGMNTEAFFGQGTRLTVV.

V and J are TRBV10-3 and TRBJ2-3; D is possibly TRBD2 (5 bases). Germline V gives CDR1 ENHRY, CDR2 SYGVKD. This CDR3 has 14 amino acids. The V gene lost 1 base and the J gene lost 5 bases, with 10 bases spanning the gap. CDR3 residues: CAISEFEGVDTQYF. In DNA, the CDR3 is TGTGCCATCAGTGAGTTCGAGGGCGTAGATACGCAGTATTTT.

By proportion, this clonotype is medium-sized. The rearrangement links TRBV19 to TRBJ1-1; D remains unclear. Germline V lookup: CDR1 LNHDA, CDR2 SQIVND (reference sequence). This CDR3 has 13 residues. V was shortened by 4 bases and J by 4 bases, with 10 bases between the two germline ends. CDR3 DNA sequence: TGTGCCAGTAGTAGGCAGCGGCTCACTGAAGCTTTCTTT. Protein: CASSRQRLTEAFF. Full variable domain (missing parts from reference TRBV19 and TRBJ1-1): DGGITQSPKYLFRKEGQNVTLSCEQNLNHDAMYWYRQDPGQGLRLIYYSQIVNDFQKGDIAEGYSVSREKKESFPLTVTSAQKNPTAFYLCASSRQRLTEAFFGQGTRLTVV.

This chain uses TRBV5-5 with TRBJ2-5; 7 nucleotides match TRBD1. Germline-derived CDR1 and CDR2 are SGHKS and YYEKEE (reference sequence). The CDR3 is 14 amino acids. After removal of 4 bases from V and 5 bases from J, the junction contained 8 bases not matched to a gene. CDR3 sequence reads: CASSGETGYETQYF. The CDR3 coding sequence is TGTGCCAGCAGCGGGGAGACAGGGTACGAGACCCAGTACTTC.

The table lists this clonotype with many counts. The gene calls are TRBV20-1 and TRBJ1-5; 10 bases map to TRBD1. Germline V gene lookup returns CDR1 DFQATT and CDR2 SNEGSKA (reference sequence). Losses at the gene ends were 3 bases for V and 5 bases for J; bases not matched to a gene: 4. This CDR3 spans 14 amino acids. CDR3 bases: TGCAGTGCTAGGGAGACAGGGGGCTATCAGCCCCAGCATTTT. Translated, it gives CSARETGGYQPQHF.

In its sample, this clonotype ranks as medium-sized. The chain links TRBV10-3 to TRBJ1-4, with 8 bases identical to TRBD1. CDR3 length equals 16 residues. Trimming took 6 bases from V and 0 from J; bases not matched to a gene: 6. The germline CDR1 and CDR2 sequences are ENHRY and SYGVKD. The CDR3 DNA reads as TGTGCCATCAGCGTGGACAGGGCGGCAACTAATGAAAAACTGTTTTTT. Translation: CAISVDRAATNEKLFF.

The genes are TRBV19 and TRBJ1-5; D unclear. Trimming left V 10 bases short and J 0 bases short, with 10 bases between. Germline V gives CDR1 LNHDA, CDR2 SQIVND (reference sequence). The CDR3 runs to 13 residues. The CDR3 bases are TGTGCCACCTCGGACGTTAGCAATCAGCCCCAGCATTTT. Its protein is CATSDVSNQPQHF.

V usage is TRBV7-6 and J usage is TRBJ2-1, with D perhaps TRBD1 (6 bases). Trimming removed 1 base from V and 0 bases from J, with 16 bases in between. This CDR3 is 18 amino acids long. CDR1 SGHVS and CDR2 FNYEAQ come from the germline V gene. CDR3 bases: TGTGCCAGCAGCTTAGGGGTCAGGGGATCCAACTCCTACAATGAGCAGTTCTTC. Translation: CASSLGVRGSNSYNEQFF.

This clonotype was seen many times. The rearrangement uses TRBV19 and TRBJ2-2; no definite D call. Germline assignment: CDR1 LNHDA and CDR2 SQIVND (reference sequence). V was clipped by 9 bases and J by 7 bases, with 12 bases between them. The CDR3 is made up of 12 amino acids. CDR3 loop: CASTLMDGELFF. DNA of the CDR3: TGTGCCAGCACACTTATGGACGGGGAGCTGTTTTTT.

Many counts were recorded for this clonotype. The rearrangement joins TRBV4-2 to TRBJ1-4; D remains ambiguous. V dropped 0 bases and J dropped 4 bases, with 15 bases sitting between them. This CDR3 spans 17 amino acids. The germline CDR1 and CDR2 sequences are LGHNA and YNFKEQ. In nucleotides, the CDR3 is TGTGCCAGCAGCCAAGACCCGCAGATTATCATTAATGAAAAACTGTTTTTT. Encoded protein: CASSQDPQIIINEKLFF.

This clonotype was recorded at least ten times. The junction and the germline gene differ at one end; a read error may be behind it. V gene TRBV5-1 combines with J gene TRBJ2-1; 9 positions agree with TRBD1. The CDR3 covers 13 residues. Germline lookup yields CDR1 SGHRS and CDR2 YFSETQ. The CDR3 is CASSPNLGQGCLF. The CDR3 nucleotides are TGCGCCAGCAGCCCAAACCTGGGACAGGGTTGCCTCTTC.

This clonotype showed up many times. This chain uses TRBV9 with TRBJ2-1, with D possibly TRBD1 on 6 matching bases. This CDR3 spans 15 amino acids. V was shortened by 4 bases and J by 2 bases, with 13 bases between the two germline ends. Germline V gene lookup returns CDR1 SGDLS and CDR2 YYNGEE. CDR3 amino acids: CASSPPPGAYNEQFF. The CDR3 DNA reads TGTGCCAGCAGCCCTCCCCCAGGGGCCTACAATGAGCAGTTCTTC.

This clonotype was seen many times. The genes are TRBV5-1 and TRBJ2-6; tentative D call: TRBD1 (6 bases). CDR3 length equals 19 residues. CDR1 is SGHRS, CDR2 YFSETQ, per germline. With 2 bases removed from V and 2 bases from J, the gap between germline ends came to 20 bases. CDR3 nucleotide sequence: TGCGCCAGCAGCTTTCCCGACAGGCATACGGAAACTGGGGCCAACGTCCTGACTTTC. Its protein is CASSFPDRHTETGANVLTF.

This clonotype was seen a few times. The CDR3 DNA follows: TGTGCCAGCAGCTTAGAAGCCCCAGCTATCAATCAGCCCCAGCATTTT. Its protein product is CASSLEAPAINQPQHF. The chain couples TRBV7-2 to TRBJ1-5; the D is unclear. Germline V gene lookup returns CDR1 SGHTA and CDR2 FQGNSA. CDR3 length equals 16 residues. V lost 1 base and J lost 3, with 13 bases in between.

This clonotype came up many times. The rearrangement joins TRBV12-3 or TRBV12-4 to TRBJ1-5; D gene unclear. This CDR3 is built from 15 residues. V shed 8 bases and J shed 1 base, with 15 bases lying between them. The CDR3 region has the DNA TGTGCCAGCGGCCGGCCCTTGGGGAGCAATCAGCCCCAGCATTTT. As protein: CASGRPLGSNQPQHF.

V is TRBV29-1 and J is TRBJ2-7; D is possibly TRBD1 or TRBD2 (5 bases each). CDR1 SQVTM and CDR2 ANQGSEA come from the germline V gene. Trimming shortened V by 5 bases and J by 4 bases, and 12 bases separated the two germline ends. The CDR3 contains 12 residues. DNA of the CDR3: TGCAGCGTTCAGAAGGGACGTTACGAGCAGTACTTC. This sequence encodes CSVQKGRYEQYF.

This clonotype is medium-sized (0.01 to 0.1%) by share. The gene calls are TRBV6-6 and TRBJ2-3; 10 positions match TRBD2. Trimming took 7 bases from V and 6 from J; bases not matched to a gene: 19. Looked up from germline, CDR1 is MNHNY and CDR2 is SVGAGI (reference sequence). This CDR3 contains 18 residues. The CDR3 DNA reads TGTGCCAGCACGTTGGTAGCGGGGGGCGTGGGTCCGCGGGATACGCAGTATTTT. This codes for CASTLVAGGVGPRDTQYF.